This TCR beta chain was profiled in a study of blood T cell repertoires in COVID-19. For the study at large: T cells, B-cell-depleted T cells, or PBMCs supplied cDNA or gDNA.

The data were produced by immunoSEQ multiplex PCR, yet TCRdb's version contains in-frame clones alone and is incomplete. The sample lists about 300,000 clones; 70% to 85% were seen once. Enrolled during active infection, Seattle patients were then followed longitudinally. This clonotype was sampled from a human donor with COVID-19, enrolled during active disease. The donor label of this sample is uncertain. The sequencing sample was made of peripheral blood.

The CDR3 reads CASRTGKSSYNEQFF. CDR3 DNA: TGTGCCAGCAGGACAGGGAAGAGCTCCTACAATGAGCAGTTCTTC. The rearrangement uses TRBV28 and TRBJ2-1; TRBD1 agrees at 7 bases. CDR1 and CDR2 (germline): MDHEN, SYDVKM. The CDR3 covers 15 residues. V shed 6 bases, J shed 0 bases, and the junction held 5 bases outside the gene matches.